This TCR beta chain was recovered during a study of T cell clonality in common variable immunodeficiency. Study-level results: Common variable immunodeficiency TCR beta sequences reportedly had fewer deletions and N-nucleotide insertions.

Profiled with immunoSEQ multiplex PCR; TCRdb holds only in-frame clones, not every one. The specimen has roughly 20,000 clones, none found just once. About this clone: Antigen specificity is unknown.

This receptor was identified in a human donor with common variable immunodeficiency. The sequencing sample was made of peripheral blood mononuclear cells.

CDR3 bases read: TGTGCCAGTAGCGGACAGGGGCTCGGCAATCAGCCC. Its protein is CASSGQGLGNQP. The whole CDR3 region reads CASSGQGLGNQPQHF. The chain combines TRBV19 with TRBJ1-5, with 9 bases fitting TRBD1. Read coverage stops 3 residues before the CDR3 terminus; the germline J gene supplies the remainder. CDR3 length: 15 amino acids. CDR1 is LNHDA and CDR2 is SQIVND in the germline V gene (reference sequence). V dropped 6 bases and J dropped 2; count of bases not matched to a gene: 5.